This T cell receptor beta chain stems from a study of blood T cells in healthy people across ages. Each sample yielded at least 7 million isolated PBMCs. The CDR3 contains 14 residues. V dropped 2 bases and J dropped 3 bases, with 7 bases sitting between them. CDR1 and CDR2 from the germline V gene are SGHTA and FQGTGA. This clonotype was counted a few times. What it binds is unknown. Study conclusions and caveats: Without sorted subsets, naive and antigen-experienced compartments could not be conclusively compared. Not knowing donor CMV status may have confounded expanded clonotype changes.

With a J-beta primer mix and a sample-barcoded 5' primer, a second PCR ran roughly 6 to 11 cycles. TCRdb recomputed calls from the 5' RACE reads with MiXCR, one row per CDR3 protein. The sample has under 800,000 distinct CDR3 sequences, around 46% seen once. The chain combines TRBV7-3 with TRBJ2-2, with D uncertain. Sequencing input: blood. The sequence came from a woman in her sixties in good health. This CDR3 reads CASSLYTYTGELFF. The DNA of the CDR3 is TGTGCCAGCAGCTTATACACCTACACCGGGGAGCTGTTTTTT. Together with reference TRBV7-3 and TRBJ2-2, the CDR3 gives the full variable domain: GAGVSQTPSNKVTEKGKYVELRCDPISGHTALYWYRQSLGQGPEFLIYFQGTGAADDSGLPNDRFFAVRPEGSVSTLKIQRTERGDSAVYLCASSLYTYTGELFFGEGSRLTVL.